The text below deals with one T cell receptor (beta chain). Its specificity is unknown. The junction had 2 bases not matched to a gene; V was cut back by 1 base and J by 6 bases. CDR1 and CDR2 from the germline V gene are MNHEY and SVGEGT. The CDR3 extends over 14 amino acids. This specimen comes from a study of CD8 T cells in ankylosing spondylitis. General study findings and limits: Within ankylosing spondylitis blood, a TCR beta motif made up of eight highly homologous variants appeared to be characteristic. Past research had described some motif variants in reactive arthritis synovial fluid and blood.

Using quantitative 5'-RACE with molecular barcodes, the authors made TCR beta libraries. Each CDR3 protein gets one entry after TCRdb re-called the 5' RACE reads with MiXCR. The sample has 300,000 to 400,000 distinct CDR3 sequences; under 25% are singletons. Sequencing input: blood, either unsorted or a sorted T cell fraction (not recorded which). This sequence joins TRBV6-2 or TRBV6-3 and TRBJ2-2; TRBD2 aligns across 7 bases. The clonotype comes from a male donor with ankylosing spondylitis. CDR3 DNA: TGTGCCAGCAGTTACTTGGGAGGGGCCGGGGAGCTGTTTTTT. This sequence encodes CASSYLGGAGELFF.